A single sample gave rise to the 10 T cell receptor beta chains below, sequenced in a study of shared clonotypes between healthy human individuals. Data came from immunoSEQ multiplex PCR; TCRdb stores just in-frame clones and leaves some out. This sample has under 1,900,000 clones; 97% to 99% occur once, and the top ten carry over 0.3%. Specimen: naive CD4+ T cells sorted from blood. As to subset: CD45RA+ positively selected. The origin of the receptors is a man younger than 40 in good health.

This chain uses TRBV30 with TRBJ2-3; D gene ambiguous. CDR1 and CDR2 (germline): GTSNPN, SVGIG (reference sequence). V was shortened by 0 bases and J by 0 bases, with 7 bases between the two germline ends. The CDR3 totals 14 residues. The CDR3 region is CAWSVFLSTDTQYF. The CDR3 region has the DNA TGTGCCTGGAGTGTATTCCTTAGCACAGATACGCAGTATTTT.

This clone was recorded once. The genes are TRBV5-1 and TRBJ1-1, with unresolved D. The CDR3 runs 14 residues. In germline, CDR1 is SGHRS, CDR2 YFSETQ. With 4 bases removed from V and 1 base from J, the gap between germline ends came to 11 bases. The CDR3 loop reads CASSKDGPNTEAFF. CDR3 nucleotides: TGCGCCAGCAGCAAGGACGGACCGAACACTGAAGCTTTCTTT.

The genes are TRBV7-6 and TRBJ2-6; D gene ambiguous. V was clipped by 6 bases and J by 0 bases, with 6 bases between them. The CDR3 runs to 14 residues. CDR1 and CDR2 from the germline V gene are SGHVS and FNYEAQ. CDR3 loop: CASSTDSGANVLTF. The DNA for the CDR3 is TGTGCCAGCAGTACTGACTCTGGGGCCAACGTCCTGACTTTC. Variable domain in full (rest from reference TRBV7-6 and TRBJ2-6): GAGVSQSPRYKVTKRGQDVALRCDPISGHVSLYWYRQALGQGPEFLTYFNYEAQQDKSGLPNDRFSAERPEGSISTLTIQRTEQRDSAMYRCASSTDSGANVLTFGAGSRLTVL.

V and J are TRBV18 and TRBJ2-4, with 7 nucleotides matching TRBD1. This CDR3 is built from 15 residues. Germline-derived CDR1 and CDR2 are KGHSH and LQKENI. Unmatched junction bases numbered 10, after V lost 10 bases and J lost 1 base. The CDR3 loop is CATTGALGAKNIQYF. The CDR3 nucleotides read TGTGCCACCACAGGGGCATTAGGGGCCAAAAACATTCAGTACTTC. The full variable domain, completed using reference TRBV18 and TRBJ2-4, is NAGVMQNPRHLVRRRGQEARLRCSPMKGHSHVYWYRQLPEEGLKFMVYLQKENIIDESGMPKERFSAEFPKEGPSILRIQQVVRGDSAAYFCATTGALGAKNIQYFGAGTRLSVL.

The chain links TRBV5-1 to TRBJ2-1, with D unresolved. V was shortened by 0 bases and J by 5 bases, with 12 bases between the two germline ends. Germline V gives CDR1 SGHRS, CDR2 YFSETQ. CDR3 size: 15 residues. CDR3 region: CASSLVRVGHNEQFF. CDR3 coding DNA: TGCGCCAGCAGCTTGGTGCGAGTAGGCCACAATGAGCAGTTCTTC.

This clone appeared once. J is TRBJ1-1 and V is TRBV18; 7 nucleotides align to TRBD1. Trimming removed 2 bases from V and 7 bases from J; junction bases left unmatched: 10. There are 15 residues in the CDR3. Germline V gives CDR1 KGHSH, CDR2 LQKENI. The CDR3 DNA is TGTGCCAGCTCACCAATGCTCCAGGGGGTTGATGAAGCTTTCTTT. Its protein product is CASSPMLQGVDEAFF. The full variable domain, with the rest looked up from reference TRBV18 and TRBJ1-1, is NAGVMQNPRHLVRRRGQEARLRCSPMKGHSHVYWYRQLPEEGLKFMVYLQKENIIDESGMPKERFSAEFPKEGPSILRIQQVVRGDSAAYFCASSPMLQGVDEAFFGQGTRLTVV.

This sequence joins TRBV18 and TRBJ1-1, with 11 bases fitting TRBD1. CDR3 size: 16 residues. Trimming removed 4 bases from V and 0 bases from J; junction bases left unmatched: 4. The V gene's germline CDR1 is KGHSH and CDR2 LQKENI. The CDR3 spells CASSRGTGGLNTEAFF. The CDR3, as DNA: TGTGCCAGCTCACGGGGGACAGGGGGTTTGAACACTGAAGCTTTCTTT.

The gene calls are TRBV7-8 and TRBJ2-7; maybe TRBD2 (7 bases). Germline assignment: CDR1 SGHVS and CDR2 FQNEAQ. CDR3 length equals 16 residues. V gave up 1 base and J gave up 0 bases, with 13 bases separating them. For the CDR3, the DNA is TGTGCCAGCAGCTTAGGGGGAGGGACAAGCTCCTACGAGCAGTACTTC. Its protein product is CASSLGGGTSSYEQYF.

The CDR3 protein is CASSRHAITGTTTGELFF. CDR3 coding DNA: TGTGCCAGCTCACGACATGCTATCACCGGGACAACCACCGGGGAGCTGTTTTTT. This chain connects TRBV18 to TRBJ2-2; D might be TRBD1 (6 bases). V was cut by 4 bases and J by 4 bases, with 22 bases left in between. This CDR3 region has 18 residues. Germline V gives CDR1 KGHSH, CDR2 LQKENI.

The genes are TRBV5-1 and TRBJ1-1; D is uncertain. From germline, CDR1 is SGHRS and CDR2 YFSETQ. The CDR3 runs to 15 residues. V was trimmed by 2 bases and J by 2 bases, leaving 13 bases between them. The CDR3 is CASSFSGMKNTEAFF. The CDR3 nucleotides are TGCGCCAGCAGCTTCTCTGGGATGAAAAACACTGAAGCTTTCTTT.